The TCR beta chain under discussion was sequenced for a study of T cells in Graves' hyperthyroidism and ophthalmopathy. Study-wide results and limits: Classification by a 13 V-J model distinguished ophthalmopathy from stable hyperthyroidism.

This clonotype was picked up many times. The antigen remains unidentified. Lactation, pregnancy, other autoimmune disease or uncontrolled infection led to exclusion of patients. Around 10 ml fresh peripheral blood yielded the PBMCs. Amplification of TCR beta CDR3 regions was performed using RNA transcripts as template. HTBI primers were employed in a first-round RT-PCR of the TCR CDR3. Each CDR3 protein is one row after TCRdb ran MiXCR on the multiplex PCR reads. The sample lists 600,000 to 650,000 distinct CDR3 sequences, under 25% seen once, with more than 30% in the top ten. The germline V gene encodes CDR1 SEHNR and CDR2 FQNEAQ (reference sequence). Trimming pared 5 bases from V and 3 bases from J, leaving 16 bases between. This CDR3 contains 15 residues.

The chain combines TRBV7-9 with TRBJ1-1, with D possibly matching TRBD1 (5 bases). This receptor was obtained from a man aged 25 to 40 with Graves' ophthalmopathy. The material sequenced was blood. The CDR3 reads CASSRWGNLDTEAFF. CDR3 DNA sequence: TGTGCCAGCAGCCGCTGGGGGAATCTAGACACTGAAGCTTTCTTT. The full variable domain, completed using reference TRBV7-9 and TRBJ1-1, is DTGVSQNPRHKITKRGQNVTFRCDPISEHNRLYWYRQTLGQGPEFLTYFQNEAQLEKSRLLSDRFSAERPKGSFSTLEIQRTEQGDSAMYLCASSRWGNLDTEAFFGQGTRLTVV.